These 3 T cell receptor beta chains came from one sample sequenced in a study of T cell clusters in autoimmune cytopenias. Some 40,000 genome equivalents of blood DNA were amplified for TRB. One tube held mixed TRB-A and TRB-B primer pools for touch-down PCR. TCRdb re-called the multiplex PCR reads, yielding one record per CDR3 amino acid sequence without DNA. The sample data list under 7,500 distinct CDR3 sequences. The specimen sequenced was peripheral blood. The receptors were gathered from a human donor with an autoimmune cytopenia or autoimmune hepatitis (not recorded which).

The V gene is TRBV19, the J gene TRBJ1-6; lacking DNA, the TRBD1 call made by TCRdb goes unchecked. The CDR3 contains 15 residues. CDR1 LNHDA and CDR2 SQIVND come from the germline V gene (reference sequence). CDR3 sequence: CASASGTIYNSPLHF.

The chain joins TRBV7-6 to TRBJ1-1. Germline loops: CDR1 SGHVS, CDR2 FNYEAQ. The CDR3 runs 14 residues. CDR3 in amino acids: CASSLGWRNTEAFF.

This chain connects TRBV20-1 to TRBJ2-3; no DNA is available, so the TRBD2 call from TCRdb remains unchecked. The germline gives CDR1 DFQATT, CDR2 SNEGSKA (reference sequence). The CDR3 loop spans 14 amino acids. CDR3 loop: CSAGLAGSTDTQYF.